The subject of this entry is one T cell receptor (beta chain). As yet, its antigen is unknown. The source of the sample is a study of shared clonotypes between healthy human individuals. Points from the study as a whole: There were few donors, and this limited the genetic and exposure-history diversity represented. Donor clonotype sharing was expected to depend on sequencing depth.

This CDR3 spans 13 amino acids. Trimming removed 5 bases at V and 0 bases at J, with 7 bases between. Per the germline V gene, CDR1 is SNHLY and CDR2 is FYNNEI. Deep was the level at which the assay was run. TCRdb's copy holds only in-frame clones and misses some; the assay was immunoSEQ multiplex PCR. The table records approximately 500,000 clones, over 70% of them present only once. Donors, healthy HIV-negative adults, lacked recent acute infections or vaccinations. This rearrangement joins TRBV2 to TRBJ1-1; D is unresolved. The specimen sequenced was PBMCs. The sequence derives from a woman aged 40 to 50 in good health. Some clones in this sample may be carry-over from other donors' samples. The CDR3 DNA is TGTGCCAGCAGTCTAGGCCTGAACACTGAAGCTTTCTTT. The encoded protein is CASSLGLNTEAFF.